This entry lists 20 T cell receptor beta chains sequenced from one sample in a study of T cells in Graves' hyperthyroidism and ophthalmopathy. Amplified TCR beta CDR3 regions came from RNA transcripts. Researchers ran a first-round RT-PCR on the TCR CDR3 using the HTBI primer set. TCRdb recomputed calls from the multiplex PCR reads with MiXCR, one row per CDR3 protein. Of approximately 400,000 distinct CDR3 sequences in the sample, about 25% were seen once. The sample comprised blood. The origin of the receptors is a man in his forties or fifties with Graves' hyperthyroidism.

The table lists this clonotype with many counts. The chain combines TRBV11-2 with TRBJ2-7; TRBD2 agrees at 7 bases. Germline V gene sequence: CDR1 SGHAT, CDR2 FQNNGV. CDR3 length: 15 amino acids. J was trimmed by 0 bases and V by 1 base; bases with no gene match: 3. In nucleotides, the CDR3 is TGTGCCAGCAGCTTAGGCGGGAGCTTCTCCTACGAGCAGTACTTC. Translating gives CASSLGGSFSYEQYF.

V is TRBV4-1 and J is TRBJ1-1; D gene uncertain. This CDR3 region has 14 residues. The V end was cut by 0 bases, the J end by 2 bases, with 7 bases between. Germline values: CDR1 MGHRA, CDR2 YSYEKL. CDR3: CASSQDTGNTEAFF. The DNA for the CDR3 is TGCGCCAGCAGCCAAGACACCGGAAACACTGAAGCTTTCTTT.

V and J are TRBV27 and TRBJ2-3, with 8 bases matching TRBD2. Germline-derived CDR1 and CDR2 are MNHEY and SMNVEV (reference sequence). The V segment lost 6 bases and the J segment 4 bases; nucleotides outside the gene matches: 15. CDR3 length equals 17 residues. The CDR3 spells CASRLRGSGISPDTQYF. CDR3 DNA sequence: TGTGCCAGCAGGTTACGGGGTAGCGGGATCAGTCCAGATACGCAGTATTTT.

The V and J genes are TRBV28 and TRBJ2-5, with D possibly being TRBD1 or TRBD2 (5 bases each). CDR1 is MDHEN and CDR2 is SYDVKM in the germline V gene. V was pared by 3 bases and J by 2 bases, with 16 bases between. This CDR3 is built from 16 residues. CDR3 sequence (DNA): TGTGCCAGCAGTTTTTGGGGGAGCCTGGCTCAAGAGACCCAGTACTTC. It yields the protein CASSFWGSLAQETQYF.

The chain joins TRBV2 to TRBJ2-1, with TRBD2 matching over 9 bases. This CDR3 has 16 amino acids. J gave up 3 bases and V 7 bases, and 10 bases lay outside the gene matches. From germline, CDR1 is SNHLY and CDR2 FYNNEI. CDR3 coding DNA: TGTGCCAGCATAGCACGGACTAGCGTTTACTACAATGAGCAGTTCTTC. It yields the protein CASIARTSVYYNEQFF.

This clonotype came up once. The rearrangement uses TRBV30 and TRBJ2-6, with D uncertain. This CDR3 has 12 amino acids. The germline V gene encodes CDR1 GTSNPN and CDR2 SVGIG (reference sequence). Trimming pared 8 bases from V and 1 base from J, leaving 6 bases between. CDR3 region: CAIVSGANVLTF. The CDR3 region has the DNA TGTGCCATCGTTTCTGGGGCCAACGTCCTGACTTTC.

The genes are TRBV11-2 and TRBJ1-2, with TRBD1 as a possible D gene (5 bases). V gave up 5 bases and J gave up 4 bases, with 8 bases separating them. CDR1 and CDR2 from the germline V gene are SGHAT and FQNNGV. This CDR3 region has 12 residues. CDR3 amino acids: CASSLRAYGYTF. The CDR3 nucleotides read TGTGCCAGCAGCCTCAGGGCCTATGGCTACACCTTC.

This clonotype was seen a few times. The chain employs TRBV13 and TRBJ2-2; D unclear. This CDR3 comprises 13 residues. The germline V gene has CDR1 PRHDT and CDR2 FYEKMQ (reference sequence). With 7 bases removed from V and 1 base from J, the gap between germline ends came to 7 bases. The CDR3 loop is CASILRNTGELFF. The CDR3 region has the DNA TGTGCCAGCATTTTGCGGAACACCGGGGAGCTGTTTTTT.

This clonotype was seen many times. The CDR3 is CASSQKGLAGGNEQFF. As DNA, the CDR3 is TGTGCCAGCAGCCAAAAGGGACTAGCGGGGGGCAATGAGCAGTTCTTC. The V gene is TRBV3-1, the J gene TRBJ2-1, with 15 bases aligning to TRBD2. The germline gives CDR1 LGHDT, CDR2 YNNKEL (reference sequence). With V trimmed by 2 bases and J by 6 bases, 2 bases remained unmatched. The CDR3 length is 16 residues.

The sample holds many counts of this clonotype. V and J are TRBV7-3 and TRBJ2-7; TRBD2 aligns across 7 bases. V lost 0 bases to trimming and J lost 2 bases; unmatched junction nucleotides: 7. Germline CDR1 is SGHTA and CDR2 is FQGTGA. The CDR3 consists of 16 residues. The CDR3 DNA is TGTGCCAGCAGCTTAACCCCTGGGGAGGGACCCTACGAGCAGTACTTC. This sequence encodes CASSLTPGEGPYEQYF.

The gene calls are TRBV11-3 and TRBJ2-7; D possibly corresponds to TRBD1 (6 bases). The V end lost 10 bases, the J end lost 2 bases, and 30 bases lay between the germline ends. In germline, CDR1 is SGHNT, CDR2 YENEEA. The CDR3 loop spans 18 amino acids. The chain's CDR3 is CATSHRYKPGQPPYEQYF. The CDR3 DNA is TGTGCCACCAGTCACAGATACAAGCCGGGACAACCACCCTACGAGCAGTACTTC.

The CDR3 nucleotides are TGTGCCAGCAGCTCCCGGGACAGGGGGGTCTACGAGCAGTACTTC. It codes for CASSSRDRGVYEQYF. This chain joins TRBV13 and TRBJ2-7; 11 bases map to TRBD1. V dropped 4 bases and J dropped 3; count of bases not matched to a gene: 5. Per germline, CDR1 PRHDT and CDR2 FYEKMQ (reference sequence). This CDR3 has 15 amino acids.

The CDR3 sequence is CASSPFGRNPVPFYEQFF. CDR3 nucleotides: TGTGCCAGCAGTCCATTCGGGAGAAATCCCGTCCCTTTCTATGAGCAGTTCTTC. This sequence joins TRBV6-2 or TRBV6-3 and TRBJ2-1; the D gene is possibly TRBD2 (6 bases). V was cut by 5 bases and J by 8 bases, with 28 bases left in between. The CDR3 is 18 amino acids. The V gene's germline CDR1 is MNHEY and CDR2 SVGEGT.

This clonotype turned up a few times. The CDR3 spells CASSLNGLAGVHEQYF. For the CDR3, the DNA is TGTGCCAGCAGCTTAAACGGACTAGCGGGAGTCCACGAGCAGTACTTC. This rearrangement joins TRBV11-1 to TRBJ2-7, with 13 bases lining up with TRBD2. The length of the CDR3 is 16 residues. From germline, CDR1 is SGHAT and CDR2 FQDESV (reference sequence). After removal of 2 bases from V and 5 bases from J, the junction contained 6 bases not matched to a gene.

Many counts were recorded for this clonotype. The rearrangement joins TRBV5-1 to TRBJ1-2, with 8 bases aligning to TRBD1. Germline CDR1 reads SGHRS; CDR2 reads YFSETQ. Germline trimming cut 4 bases from V and 7 bases from J; bases unmatched to any gene: 6. The CDR3 covers 13 residues. CDR3 residues: CASSPGQEGGYTF. The CDR3 DNA reads TGCGCCAGCAGCCCGGGACAGGAGGGTGGCTACACCTTC.

V and J are TRBV12-3 or TRBV12-4 and TRBJ1-1; 7 nucleotides agree with TRBD1. CDR3 length equals 14 residues. J was trimmed by 5 bases and V by 6 bases; bases with no gene match: 9. DNA of the CDR3: TGTGCCAGCAGACAAGGGACAGATCAGACTGAAGCTTTCTTT. This sequence encodes CASRQGTDQTEAFF.

The chain combines TRBV24-1 with TRBJ2-2, with 9 bases identical to TRBD1. From germline, CDR1 is KGHDR and CDR2 SFDVKD. The trim removed 9 bases at V and 7 bases at J, leaving 5 bases unmatched. The CDR3 totals 13 residues. The CDR3 sequence is CATFDRGNGELFF. Here the CDR3 DNA reads TGTGCCACCTTTGACAGGGGGAACGGGGAGCTGTTTTTT.

The rearrangement links TRBV12-3 or TRBV12-4 to TRBJ1-3; 7 bases are shared with TRBD1. V lost 11 bases and J lost 4; bases outside the gene matches: 5. The CDR3 runs to 12 residues. The CDR3 DNA is TGTGCCGGGGGGACAGCGGGAAACACCATATATTTT. This codes for CAGGTAGNTIYF.

This clonotype has at least ten counts. This chain joins TRBV28 and TRBJ1-1; TRBD1 aligns across 8 bases. CDR1 and CDR2 (germline): MDHEN, SYDVKM. The ends lost 8 bases at V and 3 bases at J; junction bases unmatched: 8. This CDR3 has 14 residues. CDR3 in DNA: TGTGCCAGCGGCCTGGGACAGGAATACACTGAAGCTTTCTTT. Translating gives CASGLGQEYTEAFF.

Ten or more counts support this clonotype. The chain employs TRBV7-3 and TRBJ2-1, with 8 bases lining up with TRBD1. CDR3 length: 15 residues. The V and J ends lost 2 bases and 5 bases, in that order; junction bases with no gene match: 5. Germline assignment: CDR1 SGHTA and CDR2 FQGTGA. CDR3 sequence: CASSLSRGRNNEQFF. The DNA for the CDR3 is TGTGCCAGCAGCTTATCCAGGGGGCGCAACAATGAGCAGTTCTTC. The full variable domain, in which reference TRBV7-3 and TRBJ2-1 provide the parts outside the CDR3, is GAGVSQTPSNKVTEKGKYVELRCDPISGHTALYWYRQSLGQGPEFLIYFQGTGAADDSGLPNDRFFAVRPEGSVSTLKIQRTERGDSAVYLCASSLSRGRNNEQFFGPGTRLTVL.